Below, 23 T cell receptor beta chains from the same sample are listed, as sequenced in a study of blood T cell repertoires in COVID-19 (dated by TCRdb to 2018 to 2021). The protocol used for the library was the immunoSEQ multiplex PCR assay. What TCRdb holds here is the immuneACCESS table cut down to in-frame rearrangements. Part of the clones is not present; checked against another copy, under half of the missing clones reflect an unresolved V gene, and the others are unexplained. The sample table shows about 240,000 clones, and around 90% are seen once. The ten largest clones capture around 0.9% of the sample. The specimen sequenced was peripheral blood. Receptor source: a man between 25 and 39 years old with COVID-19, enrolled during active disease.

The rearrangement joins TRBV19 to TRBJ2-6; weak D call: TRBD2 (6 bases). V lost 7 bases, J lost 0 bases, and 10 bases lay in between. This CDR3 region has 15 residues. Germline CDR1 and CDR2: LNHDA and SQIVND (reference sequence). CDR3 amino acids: CASNLGGSGANVLTF. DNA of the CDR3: TGTGCCAGTAACTTGGGGGGCTCTGGGGCCAACGTCCTGACTTTC.

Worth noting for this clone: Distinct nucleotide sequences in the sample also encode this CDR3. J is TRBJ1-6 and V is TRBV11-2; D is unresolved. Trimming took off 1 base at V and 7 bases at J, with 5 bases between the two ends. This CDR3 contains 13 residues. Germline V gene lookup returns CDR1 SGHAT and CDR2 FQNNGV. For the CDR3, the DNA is TGTGCCAGCAGCTTAGCCGGGAATTCACCCCTCCACTTT. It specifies CASSLAGNSPLHF.

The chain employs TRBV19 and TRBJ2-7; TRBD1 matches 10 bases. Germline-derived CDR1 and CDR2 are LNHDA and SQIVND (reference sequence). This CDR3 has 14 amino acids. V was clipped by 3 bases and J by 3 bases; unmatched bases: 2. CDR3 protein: CASSIGTGVYEQYF. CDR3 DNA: TGTGCCAGTAGTATTGGGACAGGGGTCTACGAGCAGTACTTC. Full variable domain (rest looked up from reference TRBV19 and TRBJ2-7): DGGITQSPKYLFRKEGQNVTLSCEQNLNHDAMYWYRQDPGQGLRLIYYSQIVNDFQKGDIAEGYSVSREKKESFPLTVTSAQKNPTAFYLCASSIGTGVYEQYFGPGTRLTVT.

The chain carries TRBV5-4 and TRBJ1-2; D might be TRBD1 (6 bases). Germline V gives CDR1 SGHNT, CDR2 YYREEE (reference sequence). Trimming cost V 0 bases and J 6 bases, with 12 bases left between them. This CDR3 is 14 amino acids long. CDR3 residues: CASSLGGTRDGYTF. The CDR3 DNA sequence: TGTGCCAGCAGCTTGGGGGGGACAAGGGATGGCTACACCTTC.

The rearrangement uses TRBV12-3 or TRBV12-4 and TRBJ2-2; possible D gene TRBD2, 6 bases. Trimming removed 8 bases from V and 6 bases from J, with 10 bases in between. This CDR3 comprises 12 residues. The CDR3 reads CASRAGSGELFF. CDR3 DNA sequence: TGTGCCAGCCGGGCGGGGTCCGGGGAGCTGTTTTTT.

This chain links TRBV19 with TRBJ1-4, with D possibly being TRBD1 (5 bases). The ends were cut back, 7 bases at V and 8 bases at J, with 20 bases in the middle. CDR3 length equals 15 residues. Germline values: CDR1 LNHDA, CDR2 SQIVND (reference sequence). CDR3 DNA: TGTGCCAGTATCAAACAGGAAGCAGGTATCGAAAAACTGTTTTTT. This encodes CASIKQEAGIEKLFF.

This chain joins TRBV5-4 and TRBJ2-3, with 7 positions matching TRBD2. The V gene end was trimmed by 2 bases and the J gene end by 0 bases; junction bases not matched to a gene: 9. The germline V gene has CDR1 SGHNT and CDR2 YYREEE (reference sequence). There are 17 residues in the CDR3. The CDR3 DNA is TGTGCCAGCAGCTTTAGGGCCGGGGGGACTAGCACAGATACGCAGTATTTT. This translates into CASSFRAGGTSTDTQYF.

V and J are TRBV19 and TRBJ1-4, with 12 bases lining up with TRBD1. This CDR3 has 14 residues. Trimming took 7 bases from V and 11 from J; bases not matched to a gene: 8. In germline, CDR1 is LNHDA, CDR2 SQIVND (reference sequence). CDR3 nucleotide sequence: TGTGCCAGTACCTCATTGGGACAGGGGGCGAAACTGTTTTTT. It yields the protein CASTSLGQGAKLFF.

The CDR3 nucleotides read TGTGCCAGCGATGCGGCTAAACGTGCCGGGGAGCTGTTTTTT. Protein product: CASDAAKRAGELFF. This chain connects TRBV5-6 to TRBJ2-2; no clear D. CDR1 is SGHDT and CDR2 is YYEEEE in the germline V gene. This CDR3 contains 14 residues. Trimming took 7 bases from V and 6 from J, leaving 16 bases between them.

This CDR3 reads CASGSQQGTGNYGYTF. The CDR3 coding sequence is TGTGCTAGTGGCTCCCAACAGGGAACGGGTAACTATGGCTACACCTTC. The genes are TRBV12-5 and TRBJ1-2, with D maybe TRBD1 (6 bases). The ends were cut back, 6 bases at V and 1 base at J, with 18 bases in the middle. The CDR3 is 16 residues long. Germline-derived CDR1 and CDR2 are LGHNT and FRNRAP.

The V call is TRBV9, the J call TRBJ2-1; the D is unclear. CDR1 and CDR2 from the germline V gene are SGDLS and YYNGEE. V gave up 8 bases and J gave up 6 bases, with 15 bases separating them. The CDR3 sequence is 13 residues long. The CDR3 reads CARGQAIGNEQFF. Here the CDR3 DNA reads TGTGCCAGGGGTCAGGCGATCGGCAATGAGCAGTTCTTC.

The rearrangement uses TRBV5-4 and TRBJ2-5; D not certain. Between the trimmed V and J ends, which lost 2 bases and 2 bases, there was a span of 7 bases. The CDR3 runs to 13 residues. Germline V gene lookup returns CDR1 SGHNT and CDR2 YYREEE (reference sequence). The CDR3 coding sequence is TGTGCCAGCAGCTTCCAGGTACAAGAGACCCAGTACTTC. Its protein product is CASSFQVQETQYF. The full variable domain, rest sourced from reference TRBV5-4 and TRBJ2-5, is ETGVTQSPTHLIKTRGQQVTLRCSSQSGHNTVSWYQQALGQGPQFIFQYYREEENGRGNFPPRFSGLQFPNYSSELNVNALELDDSALYLCASSFQVQETQYFGPGTRLLVL.

As DNA, the CDR3 is TGTGCCAGCCAGGGGGCCCGGGTAGTTAGGGCTTTCTTT. Amino acids: CASQGARVVRAFF. The rearrangement joins TRBV6-5 to TRBJ1-1; 8 bases map to TRBD1. The CDR3 covers 13 residues. From germline, CDR1 is MNHEY and CDR2 SVGAGI. With V trimmed by 8 bases and J by 11 bases, 13 bases remained unmatched.

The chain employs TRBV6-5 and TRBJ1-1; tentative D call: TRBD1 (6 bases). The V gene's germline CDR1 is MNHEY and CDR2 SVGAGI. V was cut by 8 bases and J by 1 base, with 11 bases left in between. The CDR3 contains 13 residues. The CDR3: CASGRGGNTEAFF. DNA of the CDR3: TGTGCCAGCGGAAGGGGGGGGAACACTGAAGCTTTCTTT.

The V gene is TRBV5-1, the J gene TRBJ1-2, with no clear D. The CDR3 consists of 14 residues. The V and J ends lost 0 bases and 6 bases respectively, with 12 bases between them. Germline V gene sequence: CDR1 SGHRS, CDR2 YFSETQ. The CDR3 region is CASSLGGGNDGYTF. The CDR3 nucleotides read TGCGCCAGCAGCTTGGGAGGAGGGAACGATGGCTACACCTTC.

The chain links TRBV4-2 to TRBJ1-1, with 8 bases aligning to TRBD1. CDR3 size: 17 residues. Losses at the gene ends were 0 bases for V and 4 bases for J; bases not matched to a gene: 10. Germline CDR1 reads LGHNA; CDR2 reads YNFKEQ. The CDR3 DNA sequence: TGTGCCAGCAGCCAAGATTCTGTCAGGGGGCAAGGCACTGAAGCTTTCTTT. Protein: CASSQDSVRGQGTEAFF.

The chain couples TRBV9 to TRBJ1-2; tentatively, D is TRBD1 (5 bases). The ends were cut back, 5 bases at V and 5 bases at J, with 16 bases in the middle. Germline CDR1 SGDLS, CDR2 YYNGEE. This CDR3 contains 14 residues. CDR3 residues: CASRPPGTAYGYTF. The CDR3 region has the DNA TGTGCCAGCAGACCACCCGGGACTGCATATGGCTACACCTTC.

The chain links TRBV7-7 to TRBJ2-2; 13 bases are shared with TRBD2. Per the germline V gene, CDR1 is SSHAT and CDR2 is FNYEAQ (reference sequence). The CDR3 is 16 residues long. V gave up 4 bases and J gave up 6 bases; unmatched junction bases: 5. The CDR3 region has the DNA TGTGCCAGCAGCTCTCAACTAGCGGGGGGGTCCGGGGAGCTGTTTTTT. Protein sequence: CASSSQLAGGSGELFF. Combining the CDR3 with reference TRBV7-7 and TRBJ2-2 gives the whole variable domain GAGVSQSPRYKVTKRGQDVTLRCDPISSHATLYWYQQALGQGPEFLTYFNYEAQPDKSGLPSDRFSAERPEGSISTLTIQRTEQRDSAMYRCASSSQLAGGSGELFFGEGSRLTVL.

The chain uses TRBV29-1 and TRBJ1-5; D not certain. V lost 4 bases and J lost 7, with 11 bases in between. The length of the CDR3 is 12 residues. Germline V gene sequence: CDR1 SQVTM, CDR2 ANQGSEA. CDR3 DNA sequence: TGCAGCGTTGGTGGCCTGTACCAGCCCCAGCATTTT. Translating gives CSVGGLYQPQHF.

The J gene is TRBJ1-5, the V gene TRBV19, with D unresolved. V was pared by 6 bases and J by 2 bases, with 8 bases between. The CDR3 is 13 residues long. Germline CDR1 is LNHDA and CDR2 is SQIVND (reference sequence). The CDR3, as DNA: TGTGCCAGTAGGGATCAGGGCAATCAGCCCCAGCATTTT. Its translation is CASRDQGNQPQHF.

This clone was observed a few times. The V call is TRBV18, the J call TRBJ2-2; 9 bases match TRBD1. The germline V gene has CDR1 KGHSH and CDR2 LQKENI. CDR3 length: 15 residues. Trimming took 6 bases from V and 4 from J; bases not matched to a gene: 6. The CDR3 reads CASSRDRVSTGELFF. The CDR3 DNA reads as TGTGCCAGCTCTAGGGACAGGGTGTCCACCGGGGAGCTGTTTTTT.

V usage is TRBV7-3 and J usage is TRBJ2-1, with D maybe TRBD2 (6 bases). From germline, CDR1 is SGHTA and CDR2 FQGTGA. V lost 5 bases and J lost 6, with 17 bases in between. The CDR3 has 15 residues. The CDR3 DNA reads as TGTGCCAGCAGCCTGAGGGGCGGGGAAGGCAATGAGCAGTTCTTC. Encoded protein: CASSLRGGEGNEQFF. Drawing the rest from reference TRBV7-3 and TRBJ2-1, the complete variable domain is GAGVSQTPSNKVTEKGKYVELRCDPISGHTALYWYRQSLGQGPEFLIYFQGTGAADDSGLPNDRFFAVRPEGSVSTLKIQRTERGDSAVYLCASSLRGGEGNEQFFGPGTRLTVL.

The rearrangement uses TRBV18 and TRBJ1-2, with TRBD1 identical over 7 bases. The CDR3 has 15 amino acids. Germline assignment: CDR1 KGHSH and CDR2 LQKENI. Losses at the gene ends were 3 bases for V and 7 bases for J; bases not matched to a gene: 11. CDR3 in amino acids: CASSPQGDRVAGYTF. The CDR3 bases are TGTGCCAGCTCACCCCAGGGTGACAGGGTGGCTGGCTACACCTTC.